This TCR beta chain was sequenced in a study of chemoradiotherapy in HPV16-positive cancers. This clone appeared a single time. Germline V gene sequence: CDR1 MNHEY, CDR2 SVGAGI. The CDR3 consists of 13 residues. V dropped 6 bases and J dropped 3 bases, with 11 bases sitting between them. Sequencing used immunoSEQ multiplex PCR; TCRdb keeps in-frame clones, though not all of them. The data contain about 5,100 clones, 77% of them seen just once; the ten biggest clones take up around 19%. V and J are TRBV6-5 and TRBJ2-5; D might be TRBD2 (6 bases). This material consisted of tumor tissue, taken from a patient who underwent chemoradiotherapy. The clonotype comes from a human donor with HPV-associated anogenital cancer. The DNA for the CDR3 is TGTGCCAGCAGGGGGACTCTAGAAGAGACCCAGTACTTC. It yields the protein CASRGTLEETQYF.